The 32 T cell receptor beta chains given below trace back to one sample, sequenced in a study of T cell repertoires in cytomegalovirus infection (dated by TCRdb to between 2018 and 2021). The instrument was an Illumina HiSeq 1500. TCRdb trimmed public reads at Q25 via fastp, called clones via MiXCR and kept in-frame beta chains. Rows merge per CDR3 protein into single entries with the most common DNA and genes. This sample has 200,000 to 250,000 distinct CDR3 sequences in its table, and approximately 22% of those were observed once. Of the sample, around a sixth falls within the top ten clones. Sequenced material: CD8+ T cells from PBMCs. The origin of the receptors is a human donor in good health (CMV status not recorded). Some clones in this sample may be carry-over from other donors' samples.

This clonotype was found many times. The CDR3 region has the DNA TGTGCCAGCAGCCGTTACAGGGCCTACAATGAGCAGTTCTTC. Amino acids: CASSRYRAYNEQFF. The rearrangement joins TRBV12-3 or TRBV12-4 to TRBJ2-1, with D maybe TRBD1 (6 bases). The CDR3 is 14 amino acids. Trimming stripped 6 bases from V and 2 bases from J, with 11 bases between.

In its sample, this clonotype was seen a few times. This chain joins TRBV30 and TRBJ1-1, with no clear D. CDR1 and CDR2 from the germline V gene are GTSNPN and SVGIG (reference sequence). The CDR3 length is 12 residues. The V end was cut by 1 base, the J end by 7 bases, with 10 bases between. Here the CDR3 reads CAWSDPLREAFF. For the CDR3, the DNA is TGTGCCTGGAGTGACCCCCTACGTGAAGCTTTCTTT. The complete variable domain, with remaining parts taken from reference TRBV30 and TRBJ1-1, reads SQTIHQWPATLVQPVGSPLSLECTVEGTSNPNLYWYRQAAGRGLQLLFYSVGIGQISSEVPQNLSASRPQDRQFILSSKKLLLSDSGFYLCAWSDPLREAFFGQGTRLTVV.

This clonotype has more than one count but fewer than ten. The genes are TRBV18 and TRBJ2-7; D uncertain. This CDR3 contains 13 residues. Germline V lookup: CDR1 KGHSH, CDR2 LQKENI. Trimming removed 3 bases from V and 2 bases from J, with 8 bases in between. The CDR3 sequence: CASSPAAPYEQYF. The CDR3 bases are TGTGCCAGCTCACCCGCGGCCCCCTACGAGCAGTACTTC.

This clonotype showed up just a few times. In DNA form, the CDR3 reads TGTGCCACCAGCAGTTCCGGGACTGGAAATTCACCCCTCCACTTT. Its protein is CATSSSGTGNSPLHF. The chain employs TRBV15 and TRBJ1-6; weak D call: TRBD1 (5 bases). V dropped 3 bases and J dropped 7 bases, with 13 bases sitting between them. This CDR3 comprises 15 residues. Germline V gene data show CDR1 as LNHNV and CDR2 as YYDKDF (reference sequence).

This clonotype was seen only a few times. The CDR3 coding sequence is TGTGCCAGCAGCAACCGCCCGGGGGAGACCCAGTACTTC. Its translation: CASSNRPGETQYF. The V and J genes are TRBV14 and TRBJ2-5; TRBD2 might be the D (5 bases). Germline V CDR1 and CDR2: SGHDN, FVKESK. The CDR3 extends over 13 amino acids. V was shortened by 5 bases and J by 5 bases, with 12 bases between the two germline ends.

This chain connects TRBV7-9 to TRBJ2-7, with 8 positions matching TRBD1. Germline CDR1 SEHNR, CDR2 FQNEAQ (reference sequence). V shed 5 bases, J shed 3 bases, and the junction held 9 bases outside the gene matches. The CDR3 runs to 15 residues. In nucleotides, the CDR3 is TGTGCCAGCAGCCCGGACAGGGAGAAAGGCTACGAGCAGTACTTC. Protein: CASSPDREKGYEQYF.

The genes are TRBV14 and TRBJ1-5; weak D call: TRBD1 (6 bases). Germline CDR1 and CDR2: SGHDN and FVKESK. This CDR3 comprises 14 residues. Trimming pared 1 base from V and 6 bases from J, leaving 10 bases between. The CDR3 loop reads CASSQGPGVQPQHF. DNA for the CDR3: TGTGCCAGCAGCCAAGGGCCAGGGGTTCAGCCCCAGCATTTT.

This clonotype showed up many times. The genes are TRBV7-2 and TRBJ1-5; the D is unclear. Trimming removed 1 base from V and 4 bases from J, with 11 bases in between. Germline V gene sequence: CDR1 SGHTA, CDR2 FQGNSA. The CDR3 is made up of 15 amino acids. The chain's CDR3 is CASSLVGGGNQPQHF. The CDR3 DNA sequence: TGTGCCAGCAGCTTAGTAGGCGGTGGAAATCAGCCCCAGCATTTT.

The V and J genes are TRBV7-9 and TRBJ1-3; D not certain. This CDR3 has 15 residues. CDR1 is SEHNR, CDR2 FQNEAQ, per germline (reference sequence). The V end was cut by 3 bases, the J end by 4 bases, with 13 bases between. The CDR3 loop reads CASSFSAERGNTIYF. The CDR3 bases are TGTGCCAGCAGCTTTTCCGCGGAGCGGGGAAACACCATATATTTT.

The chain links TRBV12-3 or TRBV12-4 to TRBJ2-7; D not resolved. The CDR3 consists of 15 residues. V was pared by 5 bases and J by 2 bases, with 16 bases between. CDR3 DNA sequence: TGTGCCAGCAGTCGACGGGCTCGCAAGGCCTACGAGCAGTACTTC. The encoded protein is CASSRRARKAYEQYF.

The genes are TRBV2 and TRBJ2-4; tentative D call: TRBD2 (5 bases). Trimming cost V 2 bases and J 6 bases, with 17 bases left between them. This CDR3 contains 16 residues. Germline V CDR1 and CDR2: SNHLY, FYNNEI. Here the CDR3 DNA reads TGTGCCAGCAGTGAATTCCCTCGGGAAGGGATAAACATTCAGTACTTC. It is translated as CASSEFPREGINIQYF.

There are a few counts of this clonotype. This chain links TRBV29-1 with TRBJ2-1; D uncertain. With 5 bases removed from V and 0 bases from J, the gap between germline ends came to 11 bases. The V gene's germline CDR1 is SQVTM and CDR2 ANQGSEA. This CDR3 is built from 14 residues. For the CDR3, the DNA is TGCAGCGTTCTAGATTTGAGCTCCTACAATGAGCAGTTCTTC. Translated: CSVLDLSSYNEQFF.

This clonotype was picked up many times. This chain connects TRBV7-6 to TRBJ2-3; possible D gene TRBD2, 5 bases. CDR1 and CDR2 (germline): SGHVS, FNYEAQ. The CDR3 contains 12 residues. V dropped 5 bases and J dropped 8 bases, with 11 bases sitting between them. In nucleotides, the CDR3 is TGTGCCAGCAGCCCCGGGATGGGTACGCAGTATTTT. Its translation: CASSPGMGTQYF.

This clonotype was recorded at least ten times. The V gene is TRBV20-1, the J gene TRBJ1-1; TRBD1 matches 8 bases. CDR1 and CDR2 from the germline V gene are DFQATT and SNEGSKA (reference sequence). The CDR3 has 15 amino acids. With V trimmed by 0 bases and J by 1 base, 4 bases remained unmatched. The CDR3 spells CSARDLQGGNTEAFF. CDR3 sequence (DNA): TGCAGTGCTAGAGATCTACAGGGGGGGAACACTGAAGCTTTCTTT.

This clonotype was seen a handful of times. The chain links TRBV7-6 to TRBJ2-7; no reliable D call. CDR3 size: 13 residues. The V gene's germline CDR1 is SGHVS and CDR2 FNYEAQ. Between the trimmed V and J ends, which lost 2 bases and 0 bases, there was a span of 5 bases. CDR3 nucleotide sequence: TGTGCCAGCAGCTTATACGGCTCCTACGAGCAGTACTTC. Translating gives CASSLYGSYEQYF.

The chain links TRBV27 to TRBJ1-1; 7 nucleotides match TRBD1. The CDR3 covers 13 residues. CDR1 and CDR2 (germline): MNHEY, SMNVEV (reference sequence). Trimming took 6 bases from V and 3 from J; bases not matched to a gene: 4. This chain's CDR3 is CASRLGQHTEAFF. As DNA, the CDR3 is TGTGCCAGCAGACTGGGACAGCACACTGAAGCTTTCTTT.

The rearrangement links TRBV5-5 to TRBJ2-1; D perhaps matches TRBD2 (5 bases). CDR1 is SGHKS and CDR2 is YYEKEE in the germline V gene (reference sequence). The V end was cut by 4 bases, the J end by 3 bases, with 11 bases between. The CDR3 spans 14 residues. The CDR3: CASSLSGYYNEQFF. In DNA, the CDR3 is TGTGCCAGCAGCCTCTCGGGATACTACAATGAGCAGTTCTTC.

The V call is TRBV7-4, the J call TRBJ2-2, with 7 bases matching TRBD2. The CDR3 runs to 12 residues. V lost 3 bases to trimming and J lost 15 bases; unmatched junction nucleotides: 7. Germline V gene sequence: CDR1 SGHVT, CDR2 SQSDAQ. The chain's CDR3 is CASSFTRDYMFF. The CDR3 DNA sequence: TGTGCCAGCAGCTTTACCCGGGACTATATGTTTTTT.

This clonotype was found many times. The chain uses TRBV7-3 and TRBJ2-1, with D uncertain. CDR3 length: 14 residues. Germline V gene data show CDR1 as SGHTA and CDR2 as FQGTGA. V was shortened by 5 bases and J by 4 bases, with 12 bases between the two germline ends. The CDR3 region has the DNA TGTGCCAGCAGCGGCGCATATCCTTACAATGAGCAGTTCTTC. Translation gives CASSGAYPYNEQFF.

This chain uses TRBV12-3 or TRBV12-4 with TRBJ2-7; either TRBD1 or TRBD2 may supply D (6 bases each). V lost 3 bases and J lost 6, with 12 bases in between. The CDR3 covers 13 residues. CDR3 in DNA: TGTGCCAGCAGTTTCCGGGGGCCCGTCGAGCAGTACTTC. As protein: CASSFRGPVEQYF.

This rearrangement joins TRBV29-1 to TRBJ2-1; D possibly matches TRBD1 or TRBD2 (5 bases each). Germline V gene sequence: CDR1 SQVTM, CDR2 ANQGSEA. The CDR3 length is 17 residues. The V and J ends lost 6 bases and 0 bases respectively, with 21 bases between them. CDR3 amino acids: CSVPGVQAGGSYNEQFF. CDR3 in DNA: TGCAGCGTACCTGGAGTGCAGGCTGGGGGCTCCTACAATGAGCAGTTCTTC.

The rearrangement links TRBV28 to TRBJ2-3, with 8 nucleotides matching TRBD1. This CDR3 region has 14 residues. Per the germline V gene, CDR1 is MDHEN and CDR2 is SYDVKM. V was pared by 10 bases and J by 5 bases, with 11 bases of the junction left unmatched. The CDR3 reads CATGRQGLGDTQYF. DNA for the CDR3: TGTGCCACCGGCCGACAGGGGTTAGGAGATACGCAGTATTTT.

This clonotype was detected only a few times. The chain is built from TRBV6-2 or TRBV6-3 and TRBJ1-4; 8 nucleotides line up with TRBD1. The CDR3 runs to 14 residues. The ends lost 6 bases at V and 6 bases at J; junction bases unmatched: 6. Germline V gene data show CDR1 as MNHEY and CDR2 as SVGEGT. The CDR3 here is CASSPQGGYEKLFF. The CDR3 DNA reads TGTGCCAGCAGCCCACAGGGGGGATATGAAAAACTGTTTTTT.

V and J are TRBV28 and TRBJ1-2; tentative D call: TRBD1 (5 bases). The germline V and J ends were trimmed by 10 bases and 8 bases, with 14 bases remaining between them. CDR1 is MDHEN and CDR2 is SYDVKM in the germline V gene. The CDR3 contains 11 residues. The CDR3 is CATWGDRGYTF. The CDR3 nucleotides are TGTGCCACCTGGGGGGACCGCGGCTACACCTTC.

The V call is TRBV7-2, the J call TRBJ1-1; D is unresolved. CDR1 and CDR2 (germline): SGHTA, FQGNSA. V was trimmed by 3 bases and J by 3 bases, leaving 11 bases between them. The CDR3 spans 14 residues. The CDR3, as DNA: TGTGCCAGCAGCTTCGGAGAGCACTACACTGAAGCTTTCTTT. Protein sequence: CASSFGEHYTEAFF.

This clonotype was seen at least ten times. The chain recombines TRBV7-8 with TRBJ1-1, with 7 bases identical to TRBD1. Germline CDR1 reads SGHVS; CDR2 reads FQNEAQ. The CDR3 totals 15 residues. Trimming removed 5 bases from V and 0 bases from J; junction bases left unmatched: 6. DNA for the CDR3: TGTGCCAGCAGCGCCCTACAGGGGATGAACACTGAAGCTTTCTTT. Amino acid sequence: CASSALQGMNTEAFF.

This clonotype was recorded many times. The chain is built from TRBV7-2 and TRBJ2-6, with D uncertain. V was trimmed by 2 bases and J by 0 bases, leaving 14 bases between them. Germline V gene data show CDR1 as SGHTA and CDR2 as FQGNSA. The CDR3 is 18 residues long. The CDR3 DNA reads TGTGCCAGCAGCTTATACCTGCTGGAGAGCTCTGGGGCCAACGTCCTGACTTTC. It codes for CASSLYLLESSGANVLTF.

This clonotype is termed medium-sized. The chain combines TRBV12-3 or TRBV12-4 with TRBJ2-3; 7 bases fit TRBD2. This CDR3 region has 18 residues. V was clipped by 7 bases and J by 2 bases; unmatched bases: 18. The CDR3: CASNTRPSGGRDTDTQYF. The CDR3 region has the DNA TGTGCCAGCAACACCCGCCCCTCGGGGGGAAGGGACACAGATACGCAGTATTTT.

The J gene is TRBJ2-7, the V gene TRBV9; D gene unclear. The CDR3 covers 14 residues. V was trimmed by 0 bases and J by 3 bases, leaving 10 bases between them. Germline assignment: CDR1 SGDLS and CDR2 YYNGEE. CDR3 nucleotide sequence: TGTGCCAGCAGCGTAGTGGCCGGAGACTACGAGCAGTACTTC. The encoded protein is CASSVVAGDYEQYF. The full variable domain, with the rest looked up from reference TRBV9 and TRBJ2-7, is DSGVTQTPKHLITATGQRVTLRCSPRSGDLSVYWYQQSLDQGLQFLIQYYNGEERAKGNILERFSAQQFPDLHSELNLSSLELGDSALYFCASSVVAGDYEQYFGPGTRLTVT.

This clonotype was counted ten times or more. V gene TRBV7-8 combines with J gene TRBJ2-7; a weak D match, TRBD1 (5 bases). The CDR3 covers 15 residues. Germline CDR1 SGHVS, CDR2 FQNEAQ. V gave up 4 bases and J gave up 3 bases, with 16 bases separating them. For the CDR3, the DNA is TGTGCCAGCAGCTCTCCCACGGACATAGACTACGAGCAGTACTTC. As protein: CASSSPTDIDYEQYF.

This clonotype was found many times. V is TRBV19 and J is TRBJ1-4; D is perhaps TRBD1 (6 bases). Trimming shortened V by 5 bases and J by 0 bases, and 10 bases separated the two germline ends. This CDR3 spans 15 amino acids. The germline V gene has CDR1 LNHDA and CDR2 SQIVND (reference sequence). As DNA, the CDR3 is TGTGCCAGTAGTTTATGGACAGCAACTAATGAAAAACTGTTTTTT. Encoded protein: CASSLWTATNEKLFF.

The CDR3 nucleotides read TGTGCCAGCATAGGGACGGTGAACACTGAAGCTTTCTTT. Its translation: CASIGTVNTEAFF. This chain joins TRBV6-5 and TRBJ1-1, with D possibly matching TRBD1 (5 bases). Trimming pared 7 bases from V and 0 bases from J, leaving 9 bases between. The length of the CDR3 is 13 residues. Germline loops: CDR1 MNHEY, CDR2 SVGAGI.